The next 17 T cell receptor beta chains were all read from a single sample in a study of cytomegalovirus exposure and HLA in healthy donors. The PCR used 60 Vbeta and 13 Jbeta primers. This table comes from immunoSEQ multiplex PCR, and its TCRdb copy is limited to in-frame clones, with some not included. Found here are approximately 180,000 clones, over 75% of them singletons; the top ten hold 1.5% to 2%. The specimen sequenced was PBMCs. The receptors shown here come from a man aged 18 to 30 in good health and CMV-seronegative.

The chain employs TRBV5-6 and TRBJ2-3; 12 nucleotides align to TRBD2. Germline V CDR1 and CDR2: SGHDT, YYEEEE. The junction had 7 bases not matched to a gene; V was cut back by 0 bases and J by 11 bases. The CDR3 is 15 amino acids. CDR3 residues: CASSLELAGGHGQYF. In DNA, the CDR3 is TGTGCCAGCAGCTTGGAGCTAGCGGGGGGGCATGGGCAGTATTTT. Using reference TRBV5-6 and TRBJ2-3 for the parts outside the CDR3, the full variable domain is DAGVTQSPTHLIKTRGQQVTLRCSPKSGHDTVSWYQQALGQGPQFIFQYYEEEERQRGNFPDRFSGHQFPNYSSELNVNALLLGDSALYLCASSLELAGGHGQYFGPGTRLTVL.

The chain employs TRBV19 and TRBJ2-7; 9 bases agree with TRBD2. Trimming at V came to 5 bases and at J to 2 bases, leaving 7 bases not matched to a gene. Germline V lookup: CDR1 LNHDA, CDR2 SQIVND (reference sequence). The length of the CDR3 is 15 residues. The CDR3 coding sequence is TGTGCCAGTAGTGCTCGAAGCGGGGGGCCCTACGAGCAGTACTTC. Translation gives CASSARSGGPYEQYF.

The rearrangement joins TRBV15 to TRBJ1-3, with D perhaps TRBD1 (5 bases). Germline CDR1 is LNHNV and CDR2 is YYDKDF (reference sequence). CDR3 length: 19 amino acids. With 3 bases removed from V and 0 bases from J, the gap between germline ends came to 21 bases. The CDR3 protein is CATSRKIGRDGRSGNTIYF. The CDR3 coding sequence is TGTGCCACCAGCAGGAAAATAGGGAGGGACGGTCGCTCTGGAAACACCATATATTTT.

The DNA for the CDR3 is TGTGCCAGCTCACAAGAGGGGGGGGAGCAGTACTTC. It is translated as CASSQEGGEQYF. The chain combines TRBV18 with TRBJ2-7; D perhaps matches TRBD2 (7 bases). This CDR3 region has 12 residues. With 4 bases removed from V and 7 bases from J, the gap between germline ends came to 11 bases. CDR1 is KGHSH, CDR2 LQKENI, per germline.

The chain couples TRBV5-4 to TRBJ2-5; 11 nucleotides agree with TRBD2. V was clipped by 4 bases and J by 3 bases; unmatched bases: 5. This CDR3 comprises 15 residues. CDR1 and CDR2 (germline): SGHNT, YYREEE (reference sequence). The CDR3: CASSPPSGRKETQYF. As DNA, the CDR3 is TGTGCCAGCAGCCCCCCTAGCGGGAGGAAAGAGACCCAGTACTTC.

This clone was picked up a small number of times. The CDR3 reads CASSLTDEQYF. CDR3 coding DNA: TGTGCCAGCAGCCTAACAGACGAGCAGTACTTC. This chain links TRBV5-4 with TRBJ2-7; D remains ambiguous. There are 11 residues in the CDR3. The V and J ends lost 4 bases and 5 bases respectively, with 7 bases between them. In germline, CDR1 is SGHNT, CDR2 YYREEE (reference sequence).

The chain carries TRBV18 and TRBJ2-7; no clear D. This CDR3 comprises 13 residues. CDR1 is KGHSH and CDR2 is LQKENI in the germline V gene. The ends were cut back, 0 bases at V and 0 bases at J, with 3 bases in the middle. The CDR3 loop reads CASSPPRSYEQYF. Written as DNA, the CDR3 is TGTGCCAGCTCACCACCCCGCTCCTACGAGCAGTACTTC. The full variable domain, rest sourced from reference TRBV18 and TRBJ2-7, is NAGVMQNPRHLVRRRGQEARLRCSPMKGHSHVYWYRQLPEEGLKFMVYLQKENIIDESGMPKERFSAEFPKEGPSILRIQQVVRGDSAAYFCASSPPRSYEQYFGPGTRLTVT.

This chain uses TRBV28 with TRBJ2-1, with 10 bases lining up with TRBD2. The CDR3 covers 16 residues. CDR1 is MDHEN and CDR2 is SYDVKM in the germline V gene. Trimming at V came to 5 bases and at J to 5 bases, leaving 9 bases not matched to a gene. In DNA form, the CDR3 reads TGTGCCAGCAGTACCCTAGCGGGAGATAGTCACAATGAGCAGTTCTTC. Its translation: CASSTLAGDSHNEQFF.

J is TRBJ2-6 and V is TRBV29-1; TRBD1 aligns across 9 bases. The CDR3 contains 16 residues. V gave up 4 bases and J gave up 2 bases; unmatched junction bases: 6. In germline, CDR1 is SQVTM, CDR2 ANQGSEA. This CDR3 reads CSVGTGGAAGANVLTF. As DNA, the CDR3 is TGCAGCGTTGGAACAGGGGGCGCAGCTGGGGCCAACGTCCTGACTTTC.

This chain's CDR3 is CASSEYRGASYGYTF. The CDR3 bases are TGTGCCAGCAGCGAGTACAGGGGGGCCTCCTATGGCTACACCTTC. The rearrangement uses TRBV7-8 and TRBJ1-2; 8 positions agree with TRBD1. Trimming at V came to 5 bases and at J to 4 bases, leaving 9 bases not matched to a gene. Germline V gives CDR1 SGHVS, CDR2 FQNEAQ. The CDR3 sequence is 15 residues long. The variable domain in full, completed from reference TRBV7-8 and TRBJ1-2, reads GAGVSQSPRYKVAKRGQDVALRCDPISGHVSLFWYQQALGQGPEFLTYFQNEAQLDKSGLPSDRFFAERPEGSVSTLKIQRTQQEDSAVYLCASSEYRGASYGYTFGSGTRLTVV.

The rearrangement joins TRBV4-2 to TRBJ2-7; possible D gene TRBD1, 6 bases. Looked up from germline, CDR1 is LGHNA and CDR2 is YNFKEQ. V was shortened by 0 bases and J by 1 base, with 13 bases between the two germline ends. This CDR3 spans 16 amino acids. CDR3: CASSQDEGDRSYEQYF. DNA for the CDR3: TGTGCCAGCAGCCAAGATGAGGGAGACAGGTCCTACGAGCAGTACTTC.

DNA for the CDR3: TGTGCCAGCAGCCGAAACAGGGTCGGATCACCCCTCCACTTT. Protein sequence: CASSRNRVGSPLHF. The J gene is TRBJ1-6, the V gene TRBV11-2; D might be TRBD1 (6 bases). The CDR3 extends over 14 amino acids. Per germline, CDR1 SGHAT and CDR2 FQNNGV. Trimming took off 5 bases at V and 10 bases at J, with 15 bases between the two ends.

This chain connects TRBV6-5 to TRBJ2-3, with 7 bases identical to TRBD2. The CDR3 loop spans 15 amino acids. The germline CDR1 and CDR2 sequences are MNHEY and SVGAGI. Unmatched junction bases numbered 7, after V lost 2 bases and J lost 5 bases. The CDR3 sequence: CASSYGGSGEDTQYF. The CDR3 region has the DNA TGTGCCAGCAGTTACGGTGGGAGCGGGGAAGATACGCAGTATTTT.

This chain links TRBV7-2 with TRBJ1-1; D possibly corresponds to TRBD1 (5 bases). This CDR3 has 13 residues. CDR1 is SGHTA, CDR2 FQGNSA, per germline. Trimming pared 0 bases from V and 5 bases from J, leaving 7 bases between. The CDR3 bases are TGTGCCAGCAGCTTAGCAGGGGTAACTGAAGCTTTCTTT. Translated, it gives CASSLAGVTEAFF.

A few counts support this clone. The chain uses TRBV9 and TRBJ2-1, with D hard to call. V was cut by 0 bases and J by 6 bases, with 4 bases left in between. CDR1 SGDLS and CDR2 YYNGEE come from the germline V gene. This CDR3 region has 12 residues. DNA for the CDR3: TGTGCCAGCAGCGTAGATCGCAATGAGCAGTTCTTC. Protein sequence: CASSVDRNEQFF.

To note about this clone: Additional DNA sequences in this sample encode the identical CDR3. V usage is TRBV27 and J usage is TRBJ2-7; D is ambiguous. V dropped 2 bases and J dropped 0 bases, with 8 bases sitting between them. This CDR3 has 14 residues. The V gene's germline CDR1 is MNHEY and CDR2 SMNVEV (reference sequence). In DNA form, the CDR3 reads TGTGCCAGCAGTTTAGTTGGTAGCTCCTACGAGCAGTACTTC. As protein: CASSLVGSSYEQYF.

The chain carries TRBV2 and TRBJ2-7; 8 nucleotides agree with TRBD1. Germline CDR1 reads SNHLY; CDR2 reads FYNNEI. With V trimmed by 11 bases and J by 3 bases, 15 bases remained unmatched. The CDR3 loop spans 15 amino acids. CDR3 sequence: CAGSGTGEGYYEQYF. CDR3 coding DNA: TGTGCCGGATCCGGGACAGGCGAGGGCTACTACGAGCAGTACTTC. The full variable domain, with the rest looked up from reference TRBV2 and TRBJ2-7, is EPEVTQTPSHQVTQMGQEVILRCVPISNHLYFYWYRQILGQKVEFLVSFYNNEISEKSEIFDDQFSVERPDGSNFTLKIRSTKLEDSAMYFCAGSGTGEGYYEQYFGPGTRLTVT.